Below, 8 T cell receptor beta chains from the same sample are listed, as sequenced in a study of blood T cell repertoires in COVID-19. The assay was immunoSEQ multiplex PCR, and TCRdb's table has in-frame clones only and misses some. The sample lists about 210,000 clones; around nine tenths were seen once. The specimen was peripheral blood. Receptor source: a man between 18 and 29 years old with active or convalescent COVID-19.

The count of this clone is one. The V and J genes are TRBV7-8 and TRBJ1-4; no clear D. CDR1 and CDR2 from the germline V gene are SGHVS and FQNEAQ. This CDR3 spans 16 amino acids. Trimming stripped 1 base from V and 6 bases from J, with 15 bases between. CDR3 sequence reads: CASSLEAPPAYEKLFF. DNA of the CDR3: TGTGCCAGCAGCTTAGAAGCGCCTCCAGCGTATGAAAAACTGTTTTTT.

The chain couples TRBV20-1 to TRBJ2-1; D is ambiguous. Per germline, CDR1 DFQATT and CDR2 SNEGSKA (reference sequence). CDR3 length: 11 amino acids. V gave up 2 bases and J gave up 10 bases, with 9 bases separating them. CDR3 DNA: TGCAGTGCTAGAAGACAAATCGAGCAGTTCTTC. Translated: CSARRQIEQFF.

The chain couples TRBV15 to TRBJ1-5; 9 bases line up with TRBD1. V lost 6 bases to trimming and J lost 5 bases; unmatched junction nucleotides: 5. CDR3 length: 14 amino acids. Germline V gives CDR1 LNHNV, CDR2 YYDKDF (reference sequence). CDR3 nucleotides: TGTGCCACCAGGGCCGGGACAGGGTATCAGCCCCAGCATTTT. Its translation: CATRAGTGYQPQHF. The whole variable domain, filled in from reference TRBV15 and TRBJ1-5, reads DAMVIQNPRYQVTQFGKPVTLSCSQTLNHNVMYWYQQKSSQAPKLLFHYYDKDFNNEADTPDNFQSRRPNTSFCFLDIRSPGLGDTAMYLCATRAGTGYQPQHFGDGTRLSIL.

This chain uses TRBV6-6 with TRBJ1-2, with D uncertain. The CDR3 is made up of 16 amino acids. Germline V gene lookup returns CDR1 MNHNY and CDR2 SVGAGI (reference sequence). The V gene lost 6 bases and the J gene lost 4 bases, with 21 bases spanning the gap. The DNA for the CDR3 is TGTGCCAGCAGCCATACGAGCGAGGGCTTCTCCTATGGCTACACCTTC. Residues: CASSHTSEGFSYGYTF.

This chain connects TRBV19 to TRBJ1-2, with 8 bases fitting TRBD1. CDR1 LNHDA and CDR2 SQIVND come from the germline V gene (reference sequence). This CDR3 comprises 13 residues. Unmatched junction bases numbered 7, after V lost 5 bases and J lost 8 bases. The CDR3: CASSLQDRDGYTF. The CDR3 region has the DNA TGTGCCAGTAGTCTCCAGGACAGGGACGGCTACACCTTC.

The CDR3 loop reads CAISQPQLVEGETQYF. DNA of the CDR3: TGTGCCATCAGTCAACCACAGTTGGTCGAAGGAGAGACCCAGTACTTC. J is TRBJ2-5 and V is TRBV10-3; D gene unclear. In germline, CDR1 is ENHRY, CDR2 SYGVKD. With 5 bases removed from V and 4 bases from J, the gap between germline ends came to 20 bases. This CDR3 has 16 residues.

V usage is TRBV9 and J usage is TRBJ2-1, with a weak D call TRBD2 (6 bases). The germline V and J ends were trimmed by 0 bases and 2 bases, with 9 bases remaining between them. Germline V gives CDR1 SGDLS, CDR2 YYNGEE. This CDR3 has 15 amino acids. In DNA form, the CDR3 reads TGTGCCAGCAGCGTAGCAACGGGAGCCTACAATGAGCAGTTCTTC. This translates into CASSVATGAYNEQFF.

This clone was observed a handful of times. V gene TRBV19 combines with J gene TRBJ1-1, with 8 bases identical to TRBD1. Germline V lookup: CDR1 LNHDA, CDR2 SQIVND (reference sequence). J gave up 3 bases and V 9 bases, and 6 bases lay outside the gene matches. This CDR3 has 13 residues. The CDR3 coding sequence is TGTGCCAGCTGTACGACAGGGGACACTGAAGCTTTCTTT. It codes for CASCTTGDTEAFF.